This entry lists 18 T cell receptor beta chains sequenced from one sample in a study of T cell repertoires in cytomegalovirus infection. Which antigens these TCRs recognize remains unknown. Each CDR3 protein gets one entry after TCRdb re-called the reads with MiXCR. The repertoire holds some 350,000 distinct CDR3 sequences, with roughly a third as singletons. This specimen consisted of cultured PBMCs, obtained from culture after CMV antigen stimulation. The receptor set was obtained from a human donor in good health (CMV status not recorded). Some clones in this sample may be carry-over from other donors' samples.

Ten or more counts support this clonotype. V is TRBV7-2 and J is TRBJ1-1; TRBD1 matches at 7 bases. Germline trimming cut 6 bases from V and 11 bases from J; bases unmatched to any gene: 15. CDR1 is SGHTA, CDR2 FQGNSA, per germline. CDR3 length equals 14 residues. The CDR3 DNA reads TGTGCCAGCAGAAACCCACAGGGGCTTAAGGGGGCTTTCTTT. Translated: CASRNPQGLKGAFF.

V usage is TRBV19 and J usage is TRBJ2-1; D is ambiguous. The CDR3 loop spans 14 amino acids. The germline V gene has CDR1 LNHDA and CDR2 SQIVND (reference sequence). Trimming removed 2 bases from V and 2 bases from J, with 7 bases in between. CDR3 in DNA: TGTGCCAGTAGTATATATTCGGCCTACAATGAGCAGTTCTTC. Its translation is CASSIYSAYNEQFF.

This clonotype was observed once. The chain links TRBV14 to TRBJ1-1; D perhaps matches TRBD1 (5 bases). Trimming left V 2 bases short and J 7 bases short, with 11 bases between. The length of the CDR3 is 13 residues. CDR1 is SGHDN and CDR2 is FVKESK in the germline V gene. In nucleotides, the CDR3 is TGTGCCAGCAGCCAAACCAGACAGAATGAAGCTTTCTTT. Translation gives CASSQTRQNEAFF.

This rearrangement joins TRBV28 to TRBJ1-1, with D perhaps matching TRBD1 (5 bases). V lost 4 bases, J lost 2 bases, and 11 bases lay in between. CDR3 length: 14 amino acids. From germline, CDR1 is MDHEN and CDR2 SYDVKM. CDR3 residues: CASSSPGSNTEAFF. CDR3 bases: TGTGCCAGCAGTTCTCCAGGGTCTAACACTGAAGCTTTCTTT. The full variable domain, its missing parts supplied by reference TRBV28 and TRBJ1-1, is DVKVTQSSRYLVKRTGEKVFLECVQDMDHENMFWYRQDPGLGLRLIYFSYDVKMKEKGDIPEGYSVSREKKERFSLILESASTNQTSMYLCASSSPGSNTEAFFGQGTRLTVV.

In its sample, this clonotype was seen once. The genes are TRBV4-3 and TRBJ2-7; TRBD1 aligns across 10 bases. V trimming: 4 bases; J trimming: 2 bases; junction bases outside the gene matches: 5. Germline V gene sequence: CDR1 LGHNA, CDR2 YSLEER. The CDR3 extends over 15 amino acids. In DNA form, the CDR3 reads TGCGCCAGCAGCCCATCGGGACAGGGGACCTACGAGCAGTACTTC. It is translated as CASSPSGQGTYEQYF.

V usage is TRBV7-9 and J usage is TRBJ1-3; TRBD1 is a possible D gene (5 bases). CDR3 length equals 15 residues. Between the trimmed V and J ends, which lost 5 bases and 9 bases, there was a span of 20 bases. Germline lookup yields CDR1 SEHNR and CDR2 FQNEAQ (reference sequence). The DNA of the CDR3 is TGTGCCAGCAGCCCGTTAGAGGGACCGGGCAGCACCATATATTTT. Translation: CASSPLEGPGSTIYF.

This clonotype has just a few counts. The CDR3 DNA sequence: TGTGCCAGCAGTTTAACAGGGGGTGACGCTTTCTTT. It encodes CASSLTGGDAFF. The chain uses TRBV28 and TRBJ1-1; TRBD1 aligns across 8 bases. The CDR3 spans 12 residues. J was trimmed by 11 bases and V by 2 bases; bases with no gene match: 4. Germline CDR1 and CDR2: MDHEN and SYDVKM.

V is TRBV12-5 and J is TRBJ2-4, with D perhaps TRBD2 (6 bases). This CDR3 comprises 15 residues. The V end lost 3 bases, the J end lost 9 bases, and 18 bases lay between the germline ends. Germline V gives CDR1 LGHNT, CDR2 FRNRAP. The chain's CDR3 is CASGFELGGYVIQYF. DNA for the CDR3: TGTGCTAGTGGTTTCGAACTAGGAGGGTACGTCATTCAGTACTTC.

This clonotype has more than one count but fewer than ten. The chain links TRBV19 to TRBJ2-1; D is unresolved. Germline loops: CDR1 LNHDA, CDR2 SQIVND (reference sequence). Deletions cut 2 bases from V and 3 bases from J, with 5 bases between. This CDR3 has 13 amino acids. The CDR3 coding sequence is TGTGCCAGTAGTATAAGGGACTACAATGAGCAGTTCTTC. Translating gives CASSIRDYNEQFF.

The chain employs TRBV11-3 and TRBJ2-2, with 13 bases matching TRBD2. The CDR3 spans 18 residues. The V gene end was trimmed by 6 bases and the J gene end by 3 bases; junction bases not matched to a gene: 10. Germline values: CDR1 SGHNT, CDR2 YENEEA. For the CDR3, the DNA is TGTGCCAGCAGTCGCCTCCTACTAGCGGGAGGGGACACCGGGGAGCTGTTTTTT. Amino acids: CASSRLLLAGGDTGELFF.

The table lists this clonotype with a few counts. The rearrangement uses TRBV11-2 and TRBJ2-7; D gene uncertain. The CDR3 runs to 14 residues. In germline, CDR1 is SGHAT, CDR2 FQNNGV. V was trimmed by 4 bases and J by 1 base, leaving 11 bases between them. The CDR3 reads CASSSLKGSYEQYV. CDR3 bases: TGTGCCAGCAGCTCCTTAAAGGGTTCCTACGAGCAGTACGTC.

V and J are TRBV7-2 and TRBJ2-5; D may be TRBD1 (5 bases). Per the germline V gene, CDR1 is SGHTA and CDR2 is FQGNSA. The length of the CDR3 is 14 residues. V was trimmed by 2 bases and J by 5 bases, leaving 12 bases between them. CDR3 DNA: TGTGCCAGCAGCTTAAGGTTGGGGCGGGAGACCCAGTACTTC. Translating it yields CASSLRLGRETQYF.

The chain links TRBV20-1 to TRBJ2-7; TRBD2 aligns across 11 bases. Unmatched junction bases numbered 8, after V lost 7 bases and J lost 0 bases. The CDR3 sequence is 15 residues long. Looked up from germline, CDR1 is DFQATT and CDR2 is SNEGSKA (reference sequence). The CDR3 DNA reads TGCAGTGTTGCTAGCGGGAGGAGGAGCTCCTACGAGCAGTACTTC. Encoded protein: CSVASGRRSSYEQYF.

This chain joins TRBV7-2 and TRBJ2-7; D assignment may be TRBD1 or TRBD2 (5 bases each). CDR1 and CDR2 from the germline V gene are SGHTA and FQGNSA. Trimming removed 2 bases from V and 1 base from J, with 18 bases in between. The CDR3 consists of 17 residues. The CDR3 spells CASSLKVASGGSYEQYF. CDR3 nucleotides: TGTGCCAGCAGCTTAAAGGTAGCTAGTGGGGGTTCCTACGAGCAGTACTTC. Using reference TRBV7-2 and TRBJ2-7 for the parts outside the CDR3, the full variable domain is GAGVSQSPSNKVTEKGKDVELRCDPISGHTALYWYRQSLGQGLEFLIYFQGNSAPDKSGLPSDRFSAERTGGSVSTLTIQRTQQEDSAVYLCASSLKVASGGSYEQYFGPGTRLTVT.

The chain joins TRBV19 to TRBJ2-5; 13 bases fit TRBD2. With 4 bases clipped from V and 7 bases from J, the junction kept 9 bases outside the gene matches. There are 16 residues in the CDR3. The germline CDR1 and CDR2 sequences are LNHDA and SQIVND (reference sequence). The chain's CDR3 is CASSSTSGRAQGTQYF. The CDR3 DNA sequence: TGTGCCAGTAGTAGTACTAGCGGGAGGGCCCAGGGGACCCAGTACTTC.

The gene calls are TRBV3-1 and TRBJ1-5; no firm D call. V lost 3 bases, J lost 1 base, and 7 bases lay in between. CDR1 is LGHDT and CDR2 is YNNKEL in the germline V gene (reference sequence). The CDR3 loop spans 14 amino acids. CDR3 in DNA: TGTGCCAGCAGCCAGACGCTGAGCAATCAGCCCCAGCATTTT. Translated: CASSQTLSNQPQHF. Combining the CDR3 with reference TRBV3-1 and TRBJ1-5 gives the whole variable domain DTAVSQTPKYLVTQMGNDKSIKCEQNLGHDTMYWYKQDSKKFLKIMFSYNNKELIINETVPNRFSPKSPDKAHLNLHINSLELGDSAVYFCASSQTLSNQPQHFGDGTRLSIL.

This clonotype showed up many times. The rearrangement links TRBV7-8 to TRBJ2-3; no firm D call. Trimming took 3 bases from V and 4 from J, leaving 8 bases between them. This CDR3 has 13 amino acids. Germline V gene data show CDR1 as SGHVS and CDR2 as FQNEAQ. CDR3 nucleotides: TGTGCCAGCAGCTTCGGTGGGGCAGATACGCAGTATTTT. Translating gives CASSFGGADTQYF.

This clonotype was detected only a few times. The J gene is TRBJ1-4, the V gene TRBV2, with D unresolved. The V gene's germline CDR1 is SNHLY and CDR2 FYNNEI. The CDR3 spans 14 residues. Trimming stripped 7 bases from V and 8 bases from J, with 17 bases between. CDR3 amino acids: CASKPEIFEEKLFF. CDR3 in DNA: TGTGCCAGCAAGCCGGAGATTTTTGAGGAAAAACTGTTTTTT. Together with reference TRBV2 and TRBJ1-4, the CDR3 gives the full variable domain: EPEVTQTPSHQVTQMGQEVILRCVPISNHLYFYWYRQILGQKVEFLVSFYNNEISEKSEIFDDQFSVERPDGSNFTLKIRSTKLEDSAMYFCASKPEIFEEKLFFGSGTQLSVL.